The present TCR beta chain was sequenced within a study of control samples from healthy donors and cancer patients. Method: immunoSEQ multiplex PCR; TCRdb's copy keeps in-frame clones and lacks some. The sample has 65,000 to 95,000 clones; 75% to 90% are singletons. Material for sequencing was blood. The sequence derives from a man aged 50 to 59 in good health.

The CDR3 coding sequence is TGTGCCAGCAGCGCAACAGGGGTACAGCCCCAGCATTTT. This gives the protein CASSATGVQPQHF. The chain employs TRBV7-9 and TRBJ1-5; TRBD1 matches 7 bases. Per the germline V gene, CDR1 is SEHNR and CDR2 is FQNEAQ (reference sequence). V was pared by 5 bases and J by 7 bases, with 5 bases of the junction left unmatched. The CDR3 runs to 13 residues.